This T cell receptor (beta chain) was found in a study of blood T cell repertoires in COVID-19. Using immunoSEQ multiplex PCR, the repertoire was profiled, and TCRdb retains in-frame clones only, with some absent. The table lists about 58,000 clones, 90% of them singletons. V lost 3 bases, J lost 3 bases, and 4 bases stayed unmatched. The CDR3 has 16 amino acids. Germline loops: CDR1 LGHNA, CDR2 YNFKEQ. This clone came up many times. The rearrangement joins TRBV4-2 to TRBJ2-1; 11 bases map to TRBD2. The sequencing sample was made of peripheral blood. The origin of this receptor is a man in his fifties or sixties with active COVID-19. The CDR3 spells CASSHGTSGGYNEQFF. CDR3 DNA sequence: TGTGCCAGCAGCCATGGGACTAGCGGTGGCTACAATGAGCAGTTCTTC.